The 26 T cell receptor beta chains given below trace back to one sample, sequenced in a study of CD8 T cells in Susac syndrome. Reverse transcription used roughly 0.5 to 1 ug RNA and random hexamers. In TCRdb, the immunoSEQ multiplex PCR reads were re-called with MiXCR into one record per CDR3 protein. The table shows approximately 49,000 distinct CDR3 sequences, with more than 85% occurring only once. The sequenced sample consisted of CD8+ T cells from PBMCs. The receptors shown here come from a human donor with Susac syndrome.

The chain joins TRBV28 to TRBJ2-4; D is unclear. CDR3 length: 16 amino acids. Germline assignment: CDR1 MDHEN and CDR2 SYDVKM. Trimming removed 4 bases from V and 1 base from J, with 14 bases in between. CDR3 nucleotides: TGTGCCAGCAGTTCTCTTGTCTTAGGGGCCAAAAACATTCAGTACTTC. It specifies CASSSLVLGAKNIQYF.

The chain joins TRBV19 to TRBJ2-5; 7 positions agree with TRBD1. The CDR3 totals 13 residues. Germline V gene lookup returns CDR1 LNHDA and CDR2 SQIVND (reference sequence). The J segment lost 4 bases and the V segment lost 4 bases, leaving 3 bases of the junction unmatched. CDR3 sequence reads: CASSKTGIETQYF. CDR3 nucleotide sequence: TGTGCCAGTAGTAAGACAGGGATAGAGACCCAGTACTTC.

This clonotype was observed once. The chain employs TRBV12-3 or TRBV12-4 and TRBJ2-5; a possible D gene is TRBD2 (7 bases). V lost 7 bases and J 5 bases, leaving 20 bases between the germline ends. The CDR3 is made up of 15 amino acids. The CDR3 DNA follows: TGTGCCAGCAAAACCGAGGGGGGGCCTCGGGAGACCCAGTACTTC. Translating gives CASKTEGGPRETQYF.

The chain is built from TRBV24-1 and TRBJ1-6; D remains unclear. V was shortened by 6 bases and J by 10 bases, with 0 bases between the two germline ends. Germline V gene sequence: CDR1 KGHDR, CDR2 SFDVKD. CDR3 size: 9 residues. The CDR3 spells CATSSPLHF. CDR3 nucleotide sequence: TGTGCCACCAGTTCACCCCTCCACTTT.

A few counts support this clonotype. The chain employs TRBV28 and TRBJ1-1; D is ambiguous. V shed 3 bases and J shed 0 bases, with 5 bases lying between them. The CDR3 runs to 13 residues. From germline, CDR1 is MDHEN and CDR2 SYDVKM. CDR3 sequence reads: CASSLVLNTEAFF. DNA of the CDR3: TGTGCCAGCAGTTTGGTTTTGAACACTGAAGCTTTCTTT.

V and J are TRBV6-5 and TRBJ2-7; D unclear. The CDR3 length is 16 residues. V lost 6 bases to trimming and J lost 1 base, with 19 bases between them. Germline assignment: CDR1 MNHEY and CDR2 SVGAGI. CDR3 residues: CASSYTDPFLSYEQYF. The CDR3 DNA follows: TGTGCCAGCAGCTACACGGATCCCTTCTTATCCTACGAGCAGTACTTC.

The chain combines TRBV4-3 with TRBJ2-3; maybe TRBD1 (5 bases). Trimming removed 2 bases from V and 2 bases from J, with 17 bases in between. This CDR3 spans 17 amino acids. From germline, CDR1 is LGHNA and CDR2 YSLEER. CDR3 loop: CASSQYPDTRPTDTQYF. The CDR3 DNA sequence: TGCGCCAGCAGCCAATATCCGGACACCAGACCCACAGATACGCAGTATTTT.

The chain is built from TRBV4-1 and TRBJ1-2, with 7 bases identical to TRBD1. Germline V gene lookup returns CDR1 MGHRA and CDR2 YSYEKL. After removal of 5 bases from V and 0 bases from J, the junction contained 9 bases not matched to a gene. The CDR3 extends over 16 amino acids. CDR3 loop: CASSAAGDSSNYGYTF. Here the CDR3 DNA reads TGCGCCAGCAGCGCAGCGGGGGACAGTTCTAACTATGGCTACACCTTC.

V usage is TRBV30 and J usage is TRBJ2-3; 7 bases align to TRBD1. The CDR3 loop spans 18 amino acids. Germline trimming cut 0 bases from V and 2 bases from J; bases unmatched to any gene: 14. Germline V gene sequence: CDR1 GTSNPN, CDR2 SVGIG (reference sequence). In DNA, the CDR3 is TGTGCCTGGAGTGTAATCGGAGCCCGGGACAGTTACACAGATACGCAGTATTTT. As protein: CAWSVIGARDSYTDTQYF.

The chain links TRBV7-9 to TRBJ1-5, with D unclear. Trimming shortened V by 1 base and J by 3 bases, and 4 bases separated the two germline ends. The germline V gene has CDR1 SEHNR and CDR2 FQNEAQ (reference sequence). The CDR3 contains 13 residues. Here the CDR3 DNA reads TGTGCCAGCAGCTTAGAAAACAATCAGCCCCAGCATTTT. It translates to CASSLENNQPQHF.

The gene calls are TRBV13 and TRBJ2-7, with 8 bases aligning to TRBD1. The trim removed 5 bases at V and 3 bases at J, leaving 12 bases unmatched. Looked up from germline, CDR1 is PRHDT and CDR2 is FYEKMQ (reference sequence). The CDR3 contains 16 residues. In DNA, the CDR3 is TGTGCCAGCAGCCAAATCCCCGGGACAGGCGACTACGAGCAGTACTTC. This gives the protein CASSQIPGTGDYEQYF.

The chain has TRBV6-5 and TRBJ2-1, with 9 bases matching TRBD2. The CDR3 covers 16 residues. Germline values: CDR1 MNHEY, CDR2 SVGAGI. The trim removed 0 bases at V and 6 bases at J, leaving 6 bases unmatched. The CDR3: CASSYSYSGGSNEQFF. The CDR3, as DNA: TGTGCCAGCAGTTACTCGTACAGCGGGGGGAGCAATGAGCAGTTCTTC.

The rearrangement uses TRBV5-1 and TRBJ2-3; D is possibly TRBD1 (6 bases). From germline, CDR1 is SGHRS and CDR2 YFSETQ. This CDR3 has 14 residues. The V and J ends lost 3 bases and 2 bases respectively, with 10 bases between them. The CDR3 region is CASSSWTDTDTQYF. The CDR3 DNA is TGCGCCAGCAGCTCGTGGACAGACACAGATACGCAGTATTTT.

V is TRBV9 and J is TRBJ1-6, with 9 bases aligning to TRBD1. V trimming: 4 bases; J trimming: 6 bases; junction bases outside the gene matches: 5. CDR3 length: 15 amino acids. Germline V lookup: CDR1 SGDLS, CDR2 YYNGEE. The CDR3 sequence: CASSLSTGGNSPLHF. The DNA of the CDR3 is TGTGCCAGCAGCCTATCGACAGGGGGTAATTCACCCCTCCACTTT.

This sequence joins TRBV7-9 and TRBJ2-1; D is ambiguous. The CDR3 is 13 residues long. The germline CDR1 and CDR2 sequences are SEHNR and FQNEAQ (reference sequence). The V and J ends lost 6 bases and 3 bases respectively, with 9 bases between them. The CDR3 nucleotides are TGTGCCAGCAGAGTCCTAGGCTACAATGAGCAGTTCTTC. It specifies CASRVLGYNEQFF.

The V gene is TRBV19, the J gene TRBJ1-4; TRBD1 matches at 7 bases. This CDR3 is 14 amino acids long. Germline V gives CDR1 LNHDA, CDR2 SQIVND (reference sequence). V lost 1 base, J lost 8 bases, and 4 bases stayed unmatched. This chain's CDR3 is CASSIVGGEEKLFF. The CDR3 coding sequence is TGTGCCAGTAGTATAGTAGGGGGCGAGGAAAAACTGTTTTTT.

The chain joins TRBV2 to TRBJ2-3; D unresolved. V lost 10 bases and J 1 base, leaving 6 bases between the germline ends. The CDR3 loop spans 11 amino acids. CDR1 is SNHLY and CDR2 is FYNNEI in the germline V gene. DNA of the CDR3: TGTGCCAACCAGGGCACAGATACGCAGTATTTT. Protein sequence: CANQGTDTQYF. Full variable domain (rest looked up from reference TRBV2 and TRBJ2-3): EPEVTQTPSHQVTQMGQEVILRCVPISNHLYFYWYRQILGQKVEFLVSFYNNEISEKSEIFDDQFSVERPDGSNFTLKIRSTKLEDSAMYFCANQGTDTQYFGPGTRLTVL.

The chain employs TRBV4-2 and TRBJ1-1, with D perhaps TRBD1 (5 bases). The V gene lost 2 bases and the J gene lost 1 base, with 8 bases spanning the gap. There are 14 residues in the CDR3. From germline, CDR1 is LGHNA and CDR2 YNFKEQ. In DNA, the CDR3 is TGTGCCAGCAGCCAAACGACAGCGAACACTGAAGCTTTCTTT. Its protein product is CASSQTTANTEAFF.

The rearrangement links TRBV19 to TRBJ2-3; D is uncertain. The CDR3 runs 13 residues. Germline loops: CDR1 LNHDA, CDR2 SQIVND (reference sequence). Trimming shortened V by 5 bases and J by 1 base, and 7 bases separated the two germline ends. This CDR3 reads CASSRSGTDTQYF. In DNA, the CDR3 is TGTGCCAGTAGTCGGTCGGGCACAGATACGCAGTATTTT.

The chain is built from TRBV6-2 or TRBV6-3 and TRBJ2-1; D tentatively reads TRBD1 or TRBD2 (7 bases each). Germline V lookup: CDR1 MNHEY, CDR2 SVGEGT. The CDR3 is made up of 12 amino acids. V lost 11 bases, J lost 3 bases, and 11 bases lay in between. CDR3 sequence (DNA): TGTGCCGCGGGGGACAGCTACAATGAGCAGTTCTTC. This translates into CAAGDSYNEQFF.

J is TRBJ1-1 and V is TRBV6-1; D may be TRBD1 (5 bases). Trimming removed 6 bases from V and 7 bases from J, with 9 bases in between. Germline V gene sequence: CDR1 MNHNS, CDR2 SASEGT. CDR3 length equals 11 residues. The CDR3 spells CASRETVEAFF. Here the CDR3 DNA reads TGTGCCAGCAGGGAGACAGTTGAAGCTTTCTTT.

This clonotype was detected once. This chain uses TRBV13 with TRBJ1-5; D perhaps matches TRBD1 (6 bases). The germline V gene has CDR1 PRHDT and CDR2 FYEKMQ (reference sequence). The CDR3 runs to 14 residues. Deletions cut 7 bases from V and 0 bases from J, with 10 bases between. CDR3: CASTLQGSNQPQHF. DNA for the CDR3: TGTGCCAGCACATTACAGGGTAGCAATCAGCCCCAGCATTTT.

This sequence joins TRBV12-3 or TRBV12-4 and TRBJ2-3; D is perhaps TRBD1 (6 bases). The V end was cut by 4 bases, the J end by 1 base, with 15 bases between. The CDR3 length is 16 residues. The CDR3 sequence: CASSSIWGLGTDTQYF. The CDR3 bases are TGTGCCAGCAGTTCGATTTGGGGGCTGGGCACAGATACGCAGTATTTT.

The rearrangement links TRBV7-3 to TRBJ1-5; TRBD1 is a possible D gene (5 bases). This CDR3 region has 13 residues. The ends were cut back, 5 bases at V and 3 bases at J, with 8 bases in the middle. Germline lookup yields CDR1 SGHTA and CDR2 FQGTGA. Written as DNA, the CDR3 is TGTGCCAGCAGCGAGACAGTCAATCAGCCCCAGCATTTT. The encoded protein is CASSETVNQPQHF.

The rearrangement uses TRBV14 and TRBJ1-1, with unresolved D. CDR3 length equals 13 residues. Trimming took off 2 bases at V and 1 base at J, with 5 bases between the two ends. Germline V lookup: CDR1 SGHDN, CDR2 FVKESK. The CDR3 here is CASSQSRNTEAFF. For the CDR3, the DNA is TGTGCCAGCAGCCAAAGCAGGAACACTGAAGCTTTCTTT.

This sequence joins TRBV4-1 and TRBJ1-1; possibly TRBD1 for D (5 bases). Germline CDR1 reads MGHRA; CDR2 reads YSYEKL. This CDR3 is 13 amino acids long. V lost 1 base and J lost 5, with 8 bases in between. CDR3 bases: TGCGCCAGCAGCCAAGGTAAGGGGACTGAAGCTTTCTTT. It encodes CASSQGKGTEAFF.